The sequence of this T cell receptor beta chain was determined in a study of cytomegalovirus exposure and HLA in healthy donors. Looking at the study overall: Membership in the Caucasian-associated ancestry cluster was found for about four fifths of approximately 430 genotyped donors. Study-wide results and caveats: Later genetic work tied a missense DCLRE1C variant to beta-chain V and J trimming. In a later analysis, donors in an Asian-associated ancestry cluster reportedly had fewer N-insertions in productive TCRs than the cohort mean. In most subjects, TCR beta sequences reportedly gave accurate predictions of HLA-A and HLA-B alleles.

To note about this clone: Antigen: not known.

Researchers ran the PCR with 60 Vbeta and 13 Jbeta primers. The protocol was immunoSEQ multiplex PCR, while the TCRdb copy is restricted to in-frame clones and leaves out a portion. The table shows some 76,000 clones, with roughly 83% occurring only once. The junction had 7 bases not matched to a gene; V was cut back by 6 bases and J by 11 bases. The CDR3 is made up of 12 amino acids. Germline-derived CDR1 and CDR2 are MNHNY and SVGAGI (reference sequence). This clonotype was obtained from a woman aged 50 to 65 in good health and CMV-seronegative. This sequence joins TRBV6-6 and TRBJ1-1; 9 bases are shared with TRBD1. The sample taken for sequencing was PBMCs. The CDR3 coding sequence is TGTGCCAGCAGATCACAGGGGGCTAGGGCTTTCTTT. The encoded protein is CASRSQGARAFF.